This T cell receptor (beta chain) derives from a study of T cells in Graves' hyperthyroidism and ophthalmopathy. RNA transcripts provided the source from which TCR beta CDR3 regions were amplified. The primer set for the first-round RT-PCR of the TCR CDR3 was HTBI. TCRdb redid the calling of the multiplex PCR reads with MiXCR, one entry per CDR3 protein. Of approximately 400,000 distinct CDR3 sequences detected, around a sixth appear once; the ten largest clones hold 14%. Sequencing was done on a sample of blood. This TCR was recovered from a woman under 30 with Graves' hyperthyroidism.

The CDR3 DNA reads as TGTGCCAGCAGTGAAACCGGGACAGGGAGACAGCCCCAGCATTTT. It yields the protein CASSETGTGRQPQHF. The genes are TRBV9 and TRBJ1-5, with 9 bases lining up with TRBD1. The V gene's germline CDR1 is SGDLS and CDR2 YYNGEE. The CDR3 consists of 15 residues. The junction had 10 bases not matched to a gene; V was cut back by 5 bases and J by 7 bases.